This is a list of T cell receptor beta chains from one sample in a study of early stage breast cancer tumors. This table comes from immunoSEQ multiplex PCR, and its TCRdb copy is limited to in-frame clones, with some not included. The table includes about 41,000 clones, about 73% detected once. Sequencing used blood. These receptor sequences come from a person aged 45-60 years with breast cancer. CDR3s leave out the opening cysteine and the closing phenylalanine or tryptophan. Part of the rows lack a size; the others show once, few, many or a class for expanded clones.

clone_size v_call cdr3_aa
NA TRBV18 ASSPGTVSNSPLH
NA TRBV14 ASSRGGTDTQY
NA TRBV9 ASITTSGRARAKNIQY
NA TRBV27 ASSPGGRNEQF
NA TRBV14 ASSQSDRINSPLH
few TRBV2 ASRDRGSGNTIY
NA TRBV6-6 ASSYEAGSREQY
NA TRBV18 ASSPTDSPSYNEQF
NA TRBV15 ATSRGDRLYEQY
NA TRBV5-1 ASSLLAGGSFSEKLF
NA TRBV7-2 ASSSGLEETQY
NA TRBV19 ASKDRAGASNQPQH
NA TRBV5-1 ASSLGTNANTGELF
NA TRBV19 ASKLERTNYGYT
NA TRBV6-5 ASSYGDSFYEQF
few TRBV7-2 ASSPLLGGTGVQF
NA TRBV19 ATTSGTDSNQPQH
NA TRBV19 ASRPTSGDNEQF
few TRBV25-1 ASSESQQGRTEAF
few TRBV19 ASSPLMQVLTEAF
NA TRBV6-5 ASSYGAGGETQY
NA TRBV11-3 ASSPYHRESFYEQY
NA TRBV7-2 ASSGSLSVGTQY
NA TRBV25-1 ASSETPQEGAVEKLF
few TRBV11-3 ASSLVREVSYEQY
NA TRBV28 ASLTGDSYEQY
NA TRBV7-2 ASSLTFRTGDTEAF
NA TRBV5-1 ASSPTSGGAGTQY
NA TRBV11-2 ASSSGTEVGWAF
NA TRBV11-2 ASSPRRGGYT
once TRBV7-6 ASSSGLANYEQY
once TRBV7-9 ASSLIGSLDTQY
NA TRBV28 ASSLGTSASKTTQY
NA TRBV11-1 ASSETSGRFQETQY
NA TRBV10-3 AISPGRSEAF
NA TRBV5-6 ASNLGLRVETQY
NA TRBV18 ASSFRQENQPQH
NA TRBV10-2 ASSENDRAEAF
few TRBV5-1 ASSPGQHSNQPQH
NA TRBV6-6 ASSNSGANVLT
NA TRBV7-3 ASSPFPLGELF
large TRBV2 ASSAGLDADTQY
NA TRBV28 ASSVLGTAGGNTEAF
NA TRBV5-1 ASRPVREDAVCT
NA TRBV9 ASSPRGDINTGELF
few TRBV19 ASSNSGRAPGELF
NA TRBV27 ASSLSGQGREQF
NA TRBV4-1 ASSPSGRAYSYEQY
once TRBV5-4 ASSPGLAGVVETGELF
few TRBV28 ASSSPDRERGYT
NA TRBV11-2 ASSRVLNTEAF
NA TRBV25-1 ASSQWDRAGANVLT
NA TRBV29-1 SVEVGTSVYNEQF
once TRBV11-2 ASSLTNTDTQY
NA TRBV5-1 ASSLTGQGEGETQY
NA TRBV21-1 ASSSGGGGKRETQY
NA TRBV7-9 ASSPGQGPYEQY